A selection of T cell receptor beta chains follows, all from one sample in a study of shared clonotypes between healthy human individuals. TCRdb keeps only in-frame clones here, not all; method: immunoSEQ multiplex PCR. The sample has approximately 940,000 clones, approximately 76% seen once. Specimen: memory CD4+ T cells sorted from blood. The receptor set was obtained from a young man in good health. CDR3s include the opening cysteine and the closing phenylalanine or tryptophan. D genes are given only for firm matches. The size entry is marked missing in some rows and otherwise reads once, few, many or a size class.

DNA	CDR3	D	size	V	J
TGTGCCAGCAGCTCCGTCAGGTCCCCTAACTATGGCTACACCTTC	CASSSVRSPNYGYTF	-	-	TRBV5-6	TRBJ1-2
TGTGCCAGCAGGGACCTACAGGGGGTTAATAATTCACCCCTCCACTTT	CASRDLQGVNNSPLHF	TRBD1	-	TRBV2	TRBJ1-6
TGTGCCAGCAGCTTAGCGCGTGGGACAGGGAATGAAAAACTGTTTTTT	CASSLARGTGNEKLFF	TRBD1	few	TRBV7-2	TRBJ1-4
TGTGCCAGCAGTGGAACCGGGACAGGGTTGTGGAGTAATGAAAAACTGTTTTTT	CASSGTGTGLWSNEKLFF	TRBD1	few	TRBV2	TRBJ1-4
TGTGCCAGCAGTGTTCAACAGGGGGCAGGGACCCAGTACTTC	CASSVQQGAGTQYF	TRBD1	-	TRBV6-6	TRBJ2-5
TGTGCCAGCAGTTTGGGACTAGCAGGGGGAGATACGCAGTATTTT	CASSLGLAGGDTQYF	TRBD2	-	TRBV27	TRBJ2-3
TGTGCCTCCGACAGGACCCGAAACTACGAGCAGTACTTC	CASDRTRNYEQYF	-	-	TRBV6-1	TRBJ2-7
TGTGCCAGCAGGTATGGACAGAGCTACGAGCAGTACTTC	CASRYGQSYEQYF	-	-	TRBV7-9	TRBJ2-7
TGTGCCAGTAGTACAGGAAGGGGGCAAGAGACCCAGTACTTC	CASSTGRGQETQYF	-	-	TRBV19	TRBJ2-5
TGTGCCAGCAGCTTGAGCGGGATTGGGGATACGCAGTATTTT	CASSLSGIGDTQYF	TRBD2	-	TRBV7-9	TRBJ2-3
TGTGCCAGCTCACCATTAACTGGGGGCTCTGGAAACACCATATATTTT	CASSPLTGGSGNTIYF	-	once	TRBV18	TRBJ1-3
TGTGCCAGCACGAGGGAGATAGGCACCTACGAGCAGTACTTC	CASTREIGTYEQYF	-	-	TRBV2	TRBJ2-7
TGCGCCAGCAGCTTGGGTTCAGGACAGAATGAAAAACTGTTTTTT	CASSLGSGQNEKLFF	-	many	TRBV5-1	TRBJ1-4
TGTGCCAGCGGTAGCAATCAGCCCCAGCATTTT	CASGSNQPQHF	-	-	TRBV2	TRBJ1-5
TGTGCCTGGAATCCAGGGCCGAACACCGGGGAGCTGTTTTTT	CAWNPGPNTGELFF	-	-	TRBV30	TRBJ2-2
TGTGCCATATATGATCAGCCCCAGCATTTT	CAIYDQPQHF	-	-	TRBV6-1	TRBJ1-5
TGCGCCAGCAGCCAGGGGACTTCTTACTCAGATACGCAGTATTTT	CASSQGTSYSDTQYF	-	-	TRBV4-1	TRBJ2-3
TGTGCCAGCTCACCGGACAGGAATGCTGGCTACACCTTC	CASSPDRNAGYTF	TRBD1	few	TRBV18	TRBJ1-2